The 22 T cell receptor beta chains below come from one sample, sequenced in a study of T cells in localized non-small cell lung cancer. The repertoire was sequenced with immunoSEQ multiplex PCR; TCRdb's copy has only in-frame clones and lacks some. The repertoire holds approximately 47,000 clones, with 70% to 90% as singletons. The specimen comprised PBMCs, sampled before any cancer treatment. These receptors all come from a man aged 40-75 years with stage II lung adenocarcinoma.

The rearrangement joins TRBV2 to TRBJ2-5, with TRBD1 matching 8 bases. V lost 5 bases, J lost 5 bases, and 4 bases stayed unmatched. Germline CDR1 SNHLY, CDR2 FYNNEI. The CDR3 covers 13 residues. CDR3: CASSRQGMETQYF. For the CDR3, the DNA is TGTGCCAGCAGTCGACAGGGGATGGAGACCCAGTACTTC.

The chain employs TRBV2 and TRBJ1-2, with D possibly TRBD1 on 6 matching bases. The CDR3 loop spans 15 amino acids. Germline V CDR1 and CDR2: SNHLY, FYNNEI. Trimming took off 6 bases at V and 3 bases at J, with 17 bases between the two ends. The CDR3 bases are TGTGCCAGCAGCCCTGGACAGTCCATCTACTATGGCTACACCTTC. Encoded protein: CASSPGQSIYYGYTF.

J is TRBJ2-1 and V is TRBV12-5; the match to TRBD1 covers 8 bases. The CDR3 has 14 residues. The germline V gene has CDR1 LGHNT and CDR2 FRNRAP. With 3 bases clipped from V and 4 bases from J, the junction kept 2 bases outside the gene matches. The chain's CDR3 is CASGFTGGYNEQFF. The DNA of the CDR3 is TGTGCTAGTGGTTTCACAGGGGGATACAATGAGCAGTTCTTC.

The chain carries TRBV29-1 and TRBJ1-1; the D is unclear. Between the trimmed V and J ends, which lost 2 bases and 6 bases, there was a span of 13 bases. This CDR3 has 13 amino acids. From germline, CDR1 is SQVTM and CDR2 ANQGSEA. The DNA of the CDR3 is TGCAGCGTTGAAAGGAGGGCTAAGCCTGAAGCTTTCTTT. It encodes CSVERRAKPEAFF.

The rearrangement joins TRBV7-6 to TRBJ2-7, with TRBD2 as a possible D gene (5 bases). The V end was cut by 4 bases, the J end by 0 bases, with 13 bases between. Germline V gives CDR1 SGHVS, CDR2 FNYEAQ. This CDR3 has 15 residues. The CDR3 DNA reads TGTGCCAGCAGCTCTTTCGCCGGACTCTCCTACGAGCAGTACTTC. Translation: CASSSFAGLSYEQYF.

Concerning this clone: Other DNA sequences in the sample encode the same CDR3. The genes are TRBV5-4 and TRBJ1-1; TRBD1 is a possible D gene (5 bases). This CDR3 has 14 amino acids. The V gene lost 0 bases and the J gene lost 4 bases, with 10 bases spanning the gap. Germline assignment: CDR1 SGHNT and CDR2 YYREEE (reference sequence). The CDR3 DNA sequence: TGTGCCAGCAGCTTGGGGGGGTCTGGCACTGAAGCTTTCTTT. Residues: CASSLGGSGTEAFF.

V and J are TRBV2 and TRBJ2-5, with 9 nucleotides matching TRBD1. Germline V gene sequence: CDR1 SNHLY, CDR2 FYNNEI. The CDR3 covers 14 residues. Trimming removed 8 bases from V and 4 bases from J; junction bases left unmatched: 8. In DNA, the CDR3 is TGTGCCAGCTACCGGGACAGGGTCGGAGAGACCCAGTACTTC. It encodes CASYRDRVGETQYF.

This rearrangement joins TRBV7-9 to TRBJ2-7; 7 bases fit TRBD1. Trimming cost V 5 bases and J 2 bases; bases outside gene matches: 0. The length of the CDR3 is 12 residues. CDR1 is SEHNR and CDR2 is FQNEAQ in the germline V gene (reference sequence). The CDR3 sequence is CASSQGAYEQYF. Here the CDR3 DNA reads TGTGCCAGCAGCCAGGGGGCCTACGAGCAGTACTTC.

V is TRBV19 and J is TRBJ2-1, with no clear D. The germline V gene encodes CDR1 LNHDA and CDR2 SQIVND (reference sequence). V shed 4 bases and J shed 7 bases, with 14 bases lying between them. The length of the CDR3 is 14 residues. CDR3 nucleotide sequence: TGTGCCAGTAGTAACCCGGCCATAGAGAATGAGCAGTTCTTC. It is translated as CASSNPAIENEQFF.

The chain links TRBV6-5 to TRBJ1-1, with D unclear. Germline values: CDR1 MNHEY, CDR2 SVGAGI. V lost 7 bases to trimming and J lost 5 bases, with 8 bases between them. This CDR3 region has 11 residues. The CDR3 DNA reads TGTGCCAGCACTAAGTATACTGAAGCTTTCTTT. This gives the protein CASTKYTEAFF.

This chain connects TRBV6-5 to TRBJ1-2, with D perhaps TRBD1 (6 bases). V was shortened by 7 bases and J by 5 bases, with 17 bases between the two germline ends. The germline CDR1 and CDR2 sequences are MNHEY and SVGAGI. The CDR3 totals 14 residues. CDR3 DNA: TGTGCCAGCATAGGCGCAGGGGAGGAATATGGCTACACCTTC. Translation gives CASIGAGEEYGYTF.

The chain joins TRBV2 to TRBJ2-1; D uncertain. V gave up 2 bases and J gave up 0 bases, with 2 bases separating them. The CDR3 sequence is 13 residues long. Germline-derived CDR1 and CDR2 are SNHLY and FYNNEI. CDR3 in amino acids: CASSETSYNEQFF. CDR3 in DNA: TGTGCCAGCAGTGAAACCTCCTACAATGAGCAGTTCTTC.

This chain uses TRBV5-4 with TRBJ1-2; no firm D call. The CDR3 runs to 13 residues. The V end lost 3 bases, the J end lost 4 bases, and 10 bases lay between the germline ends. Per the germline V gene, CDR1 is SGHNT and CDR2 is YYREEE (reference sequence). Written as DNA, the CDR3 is TGTGCCAGCAGCTGGGCGGGGTCCTATGGCTACACCTTC. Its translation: CASSWAGSYGYTF.

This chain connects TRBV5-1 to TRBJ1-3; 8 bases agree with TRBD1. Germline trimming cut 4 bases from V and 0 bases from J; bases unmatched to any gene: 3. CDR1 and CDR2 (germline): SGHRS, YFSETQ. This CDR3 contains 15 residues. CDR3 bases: TGCGCCAGCAGCCTGGACAGGGCCTCTGGAAACACCATATATTTT. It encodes CASSLDRASGNTIYF.

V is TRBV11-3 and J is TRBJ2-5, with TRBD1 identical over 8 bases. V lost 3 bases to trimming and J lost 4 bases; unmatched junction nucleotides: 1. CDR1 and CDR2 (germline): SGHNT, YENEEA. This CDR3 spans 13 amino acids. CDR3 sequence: CASSFGTGETQYF. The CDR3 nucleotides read TGTGCCAGCAGCTTTGGGACAGGAGAGACCCAGTACTTC. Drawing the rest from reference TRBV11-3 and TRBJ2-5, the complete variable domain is EAGVVQSPRYKIIEKKQPVAFWCNPISGHNTLYWYLQNLGQGPELLIRYENEEAVDDSQLPKDRFSAERLKGVDSTLKIQPAELGDSAVYLCASSFGTGETQYFGPGTRLLVL.

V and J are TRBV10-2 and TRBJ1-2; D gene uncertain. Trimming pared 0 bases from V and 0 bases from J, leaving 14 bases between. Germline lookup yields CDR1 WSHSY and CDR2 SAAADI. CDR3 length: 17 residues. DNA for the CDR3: TGCGCCAGCAGTGAGTCGATTAGTGGCAGTACTAACTATGGCTACACCTTC. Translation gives CASSESISGSTNYGYTF.

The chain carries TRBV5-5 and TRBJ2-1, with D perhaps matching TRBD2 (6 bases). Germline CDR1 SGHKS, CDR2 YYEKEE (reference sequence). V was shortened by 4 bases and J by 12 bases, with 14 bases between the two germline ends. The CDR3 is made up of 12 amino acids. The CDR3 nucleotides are TGTGCCAGCAGCGCGGGGTCAAATTGGCAGTTCTTC. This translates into CASSAGSNWQFF.

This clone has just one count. The CDR3 is CASSESLGEFEAFF. In nucleotides, the CDR3 is TGTGCCAGCAGTGAATCCTTGGGGGAATTTGAAGCTTTCTTT. The chain has TRBV2 and TRBJ1-1; TRBD1 might be the D (5 bases). Germline-derived CDR1 and CDR2 are SNHLY and FYNNEI. Trimming left V 2 bases short and J 7 bases short, with 14 bases between. The CDR3 contains 14 residues.

The CDR3 protein is CASSISGTVVSNEQFF. The CDR3 nucleotides read TGCGCCAGCAGCATTTCCGGGACAGTAGTATCCAATGAGCAGTTCTTC. The chain combines TRBV10-2 with TRBJ2-1, with 7 bases matching TRBD1. The CDR3 loop spans 16 amino acids. V shed 6 bases and J 6 bases; nucleotides not matched to a gene: 14. Germline assignment: CDR1 WSHSY and CDR2 SAAADI.

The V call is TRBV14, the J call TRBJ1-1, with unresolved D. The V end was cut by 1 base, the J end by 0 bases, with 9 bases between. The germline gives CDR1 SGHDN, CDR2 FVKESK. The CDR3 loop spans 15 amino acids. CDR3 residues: CASSQGRRLNTEAFF. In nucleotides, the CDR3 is TGTGCCAGCAGCCAAGGGAGGCGGCTGAACACTGAAGCTTTCTTT.

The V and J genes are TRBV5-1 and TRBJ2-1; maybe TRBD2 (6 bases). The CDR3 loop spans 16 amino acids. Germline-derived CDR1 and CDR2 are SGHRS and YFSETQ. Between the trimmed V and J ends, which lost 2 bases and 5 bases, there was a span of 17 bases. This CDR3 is CASSLLGTALNNEQFF. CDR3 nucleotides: TGCGCCAGCAGCTTACTCGGGACTGCTCTCAACAATGAGCAGTTCTTC.

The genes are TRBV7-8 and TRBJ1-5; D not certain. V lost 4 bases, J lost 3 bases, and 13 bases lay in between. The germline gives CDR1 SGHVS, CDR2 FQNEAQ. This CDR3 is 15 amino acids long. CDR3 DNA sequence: TGTGCCAGCAGCTCAATCGGCGGCCACAATCAGCCCCAGCATTTT. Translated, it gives CASSSIGGHNQPQHF.